This TCR beta chain was identified in a study of beta chain features in type 1 diabetes. Study-wide results and limits: The VDJ junctions of type 1 diabetes patients carried fewer insertions and more deletions.

CDR1 and CDR2 (germline): MDHEN, SYDVKM. V gave up 6 bases and J gave up 1 base, with 18 bases separating them. The CDR3 is 16 residues long. This clone was observed a few times. Its target is not known. What was sequenced were expressed TCRB transcripts, since all of the isolated RNA had been reverse transcribed. Profiled with immunoSEQ multiplex PCR; TCRdb holds only in-frame clones, not every one. Of 970,000 or so clones in the sample, roughly 15% are singletons; the top ten hold about 0.02%. The specimen sequenced was naive CD4+ T cells from blood. The receptor was derived from a young woman in good health. The rearrangement links TRBV28 to TRBJ1-1, with D perhaps TRBD1 (5 bases). The CDR3: CASSFLGRQWNTEAFF. In DNA, the CDR3 is TGTGCCAGCAGCTTTTTAGGTAGACAGTGGAACACTGAAGCTTTCTTT.